The 29 T cell receptor beta chains listed next were all sequenced from one sample in a study of blood T cell repertoires in COVID-19. The table came from immunoSEQ multiplex PCR; TCRdb's copy has only in-frame clones and leaves some out. The sample includes around 160,000 clones, about 85% of them seen just once. Sequencing was done on a sample of peripheral blood. Every receptor here comes from a young man with acute or convalescent COVID-19.

The chain employs TRBV5-1 and TRBJ1-6; 10 bases fit TRBD1. The germline gives CDR1 SGHRS, CDR2 YFSETQ. V lost 4 bases to trimming and J lost 9 bases; unmatched junction nucleotides: 7. CDR3 size: 15 residues. The CDR3 DNA is TGCGCCAGCAGCCAAGGGGACAGGGGCATTTCACCCCTCCACTTT. Protein sequence: CASSQGDRGISPLHF. The complete variable domain, with remaining parts taken from reference TRBV5-1 and TRBJ1-6, reads KAGVTQTPRYLIKTRGQQVTLSCSPISGHRSVSWYQQTPGQGLQFLFEYFSETQRNKGNFPGRFSGRQFSNSRSEMNVSTLELGDSALYLCASSQGDRGISPLHFGNGTRLTVT.

J is TRBJ1-6 and V is TRBV27; tentatively, D is TRBD1 (5 bases). Trimming shortened V by 5 bases and J by 0 bases, and 8 bases separated the two germline ends. CDR3 length: 15 amino acids. The germline V gene encodes CDR1 MNHEY and CDR2 SMNVEV (reference sequence). The CDR3 sequence is CASSQGVSYNSPLHF. The CDR3 coding sequence is TGTGCCAGCAGTCAAGGGGTCTCCTATAATTCACCCCTCCACTTT.

CDR3 bases: TGTGCCAGCAGCCTCCAGACAGAAGAGCAGTTCTTC. Translating it yields CASSLQTEEQFF. The V and J genes are TRBV7-9 and TRBJ2-1, with a tentative D call TRBD1 (5 bases). Trimming left V 5 bases short and J 10 bases short, with 12 bases between. Germline assignment: CDR1 SEHNR and CDR2 FQNEAQ (reference sequence). CDR3 length equals 12 residues.

The chain links TRBV18 to TRBJ1-6; 7 bases fit TRBD1. Per the germline V gene, CDR1 is KGHSH and CDR2 is LQKENI. The V segment lost 3 bases and the J segment 0 bases; nucleotides outside the gene matches: 11. The CDR3 sequence is 19 residues long. The CDR3 nucleotides read TGTGCCAGCTCACCGACAGGGATCCTCTTAAGCTCCTATAATTCACCCCTCCACTTT. Protein sequence: CASSPTGILLSSYNSPLHF.

The gene calls are TRBV18 and TRBJ2-5; TRBD1 might be the D (6 bases). Trimming pared 0 bases from V and 1 base from J, leaving 9 bases between. This CDR3 spans 15 amino acids. Germline CDR1 KGHSH, CDR2 LQKENI. CDR3 nucleotide sequence: TGTGCCAGCTCACCACCAGGGGGTTTCCAAGAGACCCAGTACTTC. Amino acid sequence: CASSPPGGFQETQYF.

The J gene is TRBJ1-2, the V gene TRBV11-2; weak D call: TRBD1 (5 bases). This CDR3 is built from 16 residues. V lost 0 bases to trimming and J lost 4 bases, with 15 bases between them. Germline V gives CDR1 SGHAT, CDR2 FQNNGV. As DNA, the CDR3 is TGTGCCAGCAGCTTAGAAGGGTCAGGGAAAACCTATGGCTACACCTTC. This encodes CASSLEGSGKTYGYTF.

The chain couples TRBV4-1 to TRBJ1-1; D perhaps matches TRBD1 (6 bases). Germline loops: CDR1 MGHRA, CDR2 YSYEKL. The V end was cut by 0 bases, the J end by 7 bases, with 9 bases between. This CDR3 has 13 amino acids. The CDR3 protein is CASSQETGYEAFF. CDR3 DNA sequence: TGCGCCAGCAGCCAAGAAACAGGGTATGAAGCTTTCTTT.

The sample holds one count of this clone. The V and J genes are TRBV5-8 and TRBJ2-7; D ambiguous. CDR1 is SGHTS, CDR2 YDEGEE, per germline. CDR3 length: 14 residues. V lost 4 bases and J 3 bases, leaving 14 bases between the germline ends. The CDR3 DNA follows: TGTGCCAGCAGCGTCGACATAAAATTCTACGAGCAGTACTTC. Its protein product is CASSVDIKFYEQYF.

CDR3 amino acids: CASSPRADSPLHF. Here the CDR3 DNA reads TGTGCCAGTAGCCCCAGGGCCGATTCACCCCTCCACTTT. The chain recombines TRBV19 with TRBJ1-6, with a tentative D call TRBD1 (5 bases). This CDR3 spans 13 amino acids. CDR1 and CDR2 (germline): LNHDA, SQIVND (reference sequence). The V end was cut by 6 bases, the J end by 8 bases, with 11 bases between. Full variable domain (missing parts from reference TRBV19 and TRBJ1-6): DGGITQSPKYLFRKEGQNVTLSCEQNLNHDAMYWYRQDPGQGLRLIYYSQIVNDFQKGDIAEGYSVSREKKESFPLTVTSAQKNPTAFYLCASSPRADSPLHFGNGTRLTVT.

This clone came up once. The V and J genes are TRBV2 and TRBJ2-1, with a tentative D call TRBD2 (6 bases). Germline CDR1 SNHLY, CDR2 FYNNEI. With 7 bases removed from V and 6 bases from J, the gap between germline ends came to 22 bases. This CDR3 has 16 amino acids. CDR3 in amino acids: CASKQSSGGEGNEQFF. For the CDR3, the DNA is TGTGCCAGCAAGCAGAGCTCTGGCGGGGAAGGCAATGAGCAGTTCTTC.

The gene calls are TRBV6-5 and TRBJ1-2, with D uncertain. V lost 2 bases to trimming and J lost 8 bases, with 12 bases between them. The CDR3 contains 13 residues. In germline, CDR1 is MNHEY, CDR2 SVGAGI. DNA of the CDR3: TGTGCCAGCAGTTACAACACCCTTCAAGGCTACACCTTC. It yields the protein CASSYNTLQGYTF.

The rearrangement uses TRBV28 and TRBJ2-5, with D possibly being TRBD2 (5 bases). CDR3 size: 14 residues. Trimming pared 5 bases from V and 2 bases from J, leaving 12 bases between. Germline CDR1 MDHEN, CDR2 SYDVKM. The CDR3 nucleotides read TGTGCCAGCAGTGCGTTACGGGGTCAAGAGACCCAGTACTTC. It encodes CASSALRGQETQYF. Variable domain in full (rest from reference TRBV28 and TRBJ2-5): DVKVTQSSRYLVKRTGEKVFLECVQDMDHENMFWYRQDPGLGLRLIYFSYDVKMKEKGDIPEGYSVSREKKERFSLILESASTNQTSMYLCASSALRGQETQYFGPGTRLLVL.

Worth noting for this clone: This CDR3 is also generated by other DNA sequences in the sample. The chain is built from TRBV7-3 and TRBJ2-2, with 11 bases identical to TRBD1. This CDR3 is 16 amino acids long. With 1 base clipped from V and 6 bases from J, the junction kept 4 bases outside the gene matches. Germline V gene sequence: CDR1 SGHTA, CDR2 FQGTGA. The CDR3 region has the DNA TGTGCCAGCAGCTTAAGAGGACAGGGGGCTGCCGGGGAGCTGTTTTTT. Protein: CASSLRGQGAAGELFF.

As to this clone: At one boundary the junction diverges from the germline segment, which might be a read error. The chain recombines TRBV2 with TRBJ2-3, with D maybe TRBD2 (5 bases). The CDR3 is 15 amino acids. Germline values: CDR1 SNHLY, CDR2 FYNNEI. CDR3 protein: CASRSDSGRTHTQYF. The CDR3 nucleotides read TGTGCCAGCAGGTCGGACTCAGGACGCACACATACGCAGTATTTT.

This chain connects TRBV19 to TRBJ1-1; D remains ambiguous. CDR1 and CDR2 from the germline V gene are LNHDA and SQIVND (reference sequence). Trimming took off 5 bases at V and 8 bases at J, with 9 bases between the two ends. There are 11 residues in the CDR3. The DNA for the CDR3 is TGTGCCAGTAGTCTCAGGTCAGAAGCTTTCTTT. Amino acids: CASSLRSEAFF.

CDR3 residues: CASSPTSGGETQYF. DNA for the CDR3: TGTGCCAGCAGCCCGACTAGCGGGGGGGAGACCCAGTACTTC. This chain connects TRBV9 to TRBJ2-5; 13 bases fit TRBD2. V gave up 4 bases and J gave up 5 bases; unmatched junction bases: 2. The CDR3 is 14 residues long. Germline V lookup: CDR1 SGDLS, CDR2 YYNGEE.

The chain combines TRBV4-1 with TRBJ2-5; 10 bases map to TRBD1. The CDR3 spans 16 residues. V dropped 6 bases and J dropped 2; count of bases not matched to a gene: 9. From germline, CDR1 is MGHRA and CDR2 YSYEKL. CDR3 nucleotides: TGCGCCAGCAGAAGTCTCCCGGGACAGGGGCAAGAGACCCAGTACTTC. Its protein product is CASRSLPGQGQETQYF.

This chain connects TRBV7-7 to TRBJ2-1; 12 bases are shared with TRBD1. CDR1 and CDR2 from the germline V gene are SSHAT and FNYEAQ (reference sequence). The trim removed 3 bases at V and 9 bases at J, leaving 3 bases unmatched. The CDR3 runs to 14 residues. CDR3 in amino acids: CASSLGQGAVEQFF. CDR3 nucleotides: TGTGCCAGCAGCTTGGGACAGGGGGCGGTTGAGCAGTTCTTC. The variable domain in full, with the rest retrieved from reference TRBV7-7 and TRBJ2-1, is GAGVSQSPRYKVTKRGQDVTLRCDPISSHATLYWYQQALGQGPEFLTYFNYEAQPDKSGLPSDRFSAERPEGSISTLTIQRTEQRDSAMYRCASSLGQGAVEQFFGPGTRLTVL.

As concerns this clone: At one end the junction does not follow the germline gene, possibly because of a read error. The V call is TRBV29-1, the J call TRBJ2-1; 8 bases line up with TRBD2. This CDR3 has 14 amino acids. The germline gives CDR1 SQVTM, CDR2 ANQGSEA. CDR3: CNVVYGGAFNEQFF. DNA of the CDR3: TGCAACGTTGTATACGGGGGGGCTTTTAATGAGCAGTTCTTC.

This chain uses TRBV6-4 with TRBJ1-1, with no clear D. Trimming removed 0 bases at V and 5 bases at J, with 10 bases between. The CDR3 loop spans 14 amino acids. Germline CDR1 and CDR2: MRHNA and SNTAGT. This CDR3 is CASSDSEGGTEAFF. The CDR3 DNA is TGTGCCAGCAGTGACTCCGAGGGTGGAACTGAAGCTTTCTTT.

This clone has more than one count but fewer than ten. This sequence joins TRBV23-1 and TRBJ2-1, with D possibly being TRBD1 (6 bases). TRBV23-1 is an ORF, with its function uncertain. V was trimmed by 2 bases and J by 4 bases, leaving 9 bases between them. The CDR3 covers 14 residues. The CDR3 loop reads CASSQNQGYNEQFF. DNA of the CDR3: TGCGCCAGCAGTCAAAATCAGGGGTACAATGAGCAGTTCTTC.

The rearrangement uses TRBV11-2 and TRBJ2-3; 7 nucleotides agree with TRBD2. V trimming: 2 bases; J trimming: 0 bases; junction bases outside the gene matches: 5. This CDR3 is 16 amino acids long. Germline V gene sequence: CDR1 SGHAT, CDR2 FQNNGV. The CDR3, as DNA: TGTGCCAGCAGCTTATTAGGCGGGGGAAGCACAGATACGCAGTATTTT. Amino acids: CASSLLGGGSTDTQYF. Combining the CDR3 with reference TRBV11-2 and TRBJ2-3 gives the whole variable domain EAGVAQSPRYKIIEKRQSVAFWCNPISGHATLYWYQQILGQGPKLLIQFQNNGVVDDSQLPKDRFSAERLKGVDSTLKIQPAKLEDSAVYLCASSLLGGGSTDTQYFGPGTRLTVL.

This chain links TRBV6-1 with TRBJ1-5, with 9 bases aligning to TRBD1. This CDR3 is built from 16 residues. CDR1 MNHNS and CDR2 SASEGT come from the germline V gene. The junction had 4 bases not matched to a gene; V was cut back by 4 bases and J by 0 bases. The CDR3 DNA sequence: TGTGCCAGCAGTGGGAGGGACAGGGTTAGCAATCAGCCCCAGCATTTT. Protein product: CASSGRDRVSNQPQHF.

The chain uses TRBV2 and TRBJ1-2; tentatively, D is TRBD1 (5 bases). Per germline, CDR1 SNHLY and CDR2 FYNNEI. The V end lost 4 bases, the J end lost 3 bases, and 9 bases lay between the germline ends. The CDR3 is 13 residues long. The CDR3 DNA is TGTGCCAGCAGTGGCAGGGCGGACTATGGCTACACCTTC. This encodes CASSGRADYGYTF.

This chain uses TRBV29-1 with TRBJ1-2; 8 positions agree with TRBD1. Germline V gene lookup returns CDR1 SQVTM and CDR2 ANQGSEA. This CDR3 is 13 amino acids long. V lost 7 bases, J lost 4 bases, and 8 bases stayed unmatched. This CDR3 reads CSARTGFGYGYTF. CDR3 DNA: TGCAGCGCGCGGACAGGGTTTGGCTATGGCTACACCTTC.

This chain connects TRBV5-1 to TRBJ2-7, with 8 positions matching TRBD2. The CDR3 loop spans 14 amino acids. Germline V gives CDR1 SGHRS, CDR2 YFSETQ. Trimming at V came to 3 bases and at J to 2 bases, leaving 4 bases not matched to a gene. CDR3 region: CASSSSGLAYEQYF. DNA for the CDR3: TGCGCCAGCAGCTCCTCGGGACTAGCCTACGAGCAGTACTTC.

The gene calls are TRBV10-3 and TRBJ1-2; TRBD1 matches at 12 bases. The CDR3 runs 16 residues. The V gene's germline CDR1 is ENHRY and CDR2 SYGVKD. Trimming at V came to 5 bases and at J to 1 base, leaving 5 bases not matched to a gene. Here the CDR3 reads CAISPGTGGDNYGYTF. CDR3 bases: TGTGCCATCAGTCCCGGGACAGGGGGCGATAACTATGGCTACACCTTC.

Comments on this clone: One end of the junction does not line up with germline, which may come from a read error. The genes are TRBV6-5 and TRBJ1-3; no firm D call. The CDR3 length is 11 residues. Germline V gives CDR1 MNHEY, CDR2 SVGAGI. The CDR3 coding sequence is TGTACCAGCCGTTCGGGAAACACCATATATTTT. This sequence encodes CTSRSGNTIYF.

The rearrangement uses TRBV7-2 and TRBJ1-6, with no clear D. V lost 2 bases and J 6 bases, leaving 14 bases between the germline ends. The germline V gene has CDR1 SGHTA and CDR2 FQGNSA. This CDR3 has 16 amino acids. The DNA for the CDR3 is TGTGCCAGCAGCTTACCCGCCCCGAGCTTTAATTCACCCCTCCACTTT. The encoded protein is CASSLPAPSFNSPLHF.